One and the same sample provided the 2 T cell receptor beta chains below, sequenced in a study of blood T cell repertoires in COVID-19. The data were produced by immunoSEQ multiplex PCR, yet TCRdb's version contains in-frame clones alone and is incomplete. The sample comprises about 260,000 clones, 85% to 90% of which are singletons, and less than 1.6% rests with the top ten. Material: peripheral blood. The source is a woman aged 40-49 years who had recovered from COVID-19.

This rearrangement joins TRBV4-1 to TRBJ2-5, with 9 bases lining up with TRBD2. This CDR3 is 13 amino acids long. The germline V gene has CDR1 MGHRA and CDR2 YSYEKL. The V segment lost 4 bases and the J segment 5 bases; nucleotides outside the gene matches: 2. CDR3 residues: CASSRLAGETQYF. The CDR3 DNA reads TGCGCCAGCAGCCGCCTAGCGGGGGAGACCCAGTACTTC.

The CDR3 region is CASNSDRGHQPQHF. The CDR3, as DNA: TGTGCCAGCAATAGTGACAGGGGCCATCAGCCCCAGCATTTT. V usage is TRBV6-5 and J usage is TRBJ1-5; 8 bases fit TRBD1. With V trimmed by 7 bases and J by 5 bases, 7 bases remained unmatched. Germline values: CDR1 MNHEY, CDR2 SVGAGI. CDR3 size: 14 residues.